This T cell receptor beta chain appears in the sequencing data of a study of blood T cell repertoires in COVID-19. Some clones are missing from TCRdb's copy, which holds only in-frame ones; the method was immunoSEQ multiplex PCR. The repertoire includes approximately 500,000 clones, 80% to 90% of them detected once, and under 4% sits in the top ten. CDR1 is SGHNT and CDR2 is YYREEE in the germline V gene (reference sequence). The J segment lost 3 bases and the V segment lost 4 bases, leaving 10 bases of the junction unmatched. The CDR3 spans 16 residues. The V gene is TRBV5-4, the J gene TRBJ2-7; 10 nucleotides match TRBD2. The receptor's source is a human donor in a cohort sampled during active COVID-19. Input material: peripheral blood. The CDR3 is CASSPDASGRSYEQYF. The CDR3, as DNA: TGTGCCAGCAGCCCGGACGCTAGCGGGAGAAGCTACGAGCAGTACTTC.